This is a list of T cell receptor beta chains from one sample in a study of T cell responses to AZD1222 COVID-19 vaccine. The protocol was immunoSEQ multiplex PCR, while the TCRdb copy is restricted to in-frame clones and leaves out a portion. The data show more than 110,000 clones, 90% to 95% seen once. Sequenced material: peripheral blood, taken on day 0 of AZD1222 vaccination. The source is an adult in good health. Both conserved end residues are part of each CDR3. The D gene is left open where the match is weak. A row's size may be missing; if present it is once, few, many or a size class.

cdr3_nt: TGCAGTGCTCCTCTTGAGAGTGGCTACACCTTC
cdr3_aa: CSAPLESGYTF
clone_size: -
d_call: -
j_call: TRBJ1-2
v_call: TRBV20-1

cdr3_nt: TGCGCCAGCAGCCCCGGGACTAGCCCCACAGATACGCAGTATTTT
cdr3_aa: CASSPGTSPTDTQYF
clone_size: -
d_call: TRBD2
j_call: TRBJ2-3
v_call: TRBV5-1

cdr3_nt: TGTGCTAGTGGTTTAGATACAGGCAATCAGCCCCAGCATTTT
cdr3_aa: CASGLDTGNQPQHF
clone_size: -
d_call: -
j_call: TRBJ1-5
v_call: TRBV12-5

cdr3_nt: TGTGCCACCCGTTCAGGGGGCGAAAGCTACGAGCAGTACTTC
cdr3_aa: CATRSGGESYEQYF
clone_size: -
d_call: TRBD1
j_call: TRBJ2-7
v_call: TRBV15

cdr3_nt: TGTGCCAGCAGCGTCGAGGACGAGCAGTACTTC
cdr3_aa: CASSVEDEQYF
clone_size: -
d_call: -
j_call: TRBJ2-7
v_call: TRBV21-1

cdr3_nt: TGTGCCAGCAGTTACTCTACCAGTAACACTGAAGCTTTCTTT
cdr3_aa: CASSYSTSNTEAFF
clone_size: -
d_call: -
j_call: TRBJ1-1
v_call: TRBV6-5

cdr3_nt: TGTGCCTGGAGTATCTACAGCGGTAACTATGGCTACACCTTC
cdr3_aa: CAWSIYSGNYGYTF
clone_size: -
d_call: -
j_call: TRBJ1-2
v_call: TRBV30

cdr3_nt: TGTGCCAGCAGTCCGTGGGAGGTGTCGGCAGATACGCAGTATTTT
cdr3_aa: CASSPWEVSADTQYF
clone_size: -
d_call: -
j_call: TRBJ2-3
v_call: TRBV27

cdr3_nt: TGCAGTGCTAGTACCCCGGACAGGGGGATCAATACGCAGTATTTT
cdr3_aa: CSASTPDRGINTQYF
clone_size: -
d_call: TRBD1
j_call: TRBJ2-3
v_call: TRBV20-1

cdr3_nt: TGTGCCAGCAGTTTGCGGGACAGCCCGGTCCGCGAGACCCAGTACTTC
cdr3_aa: CASSLRDSPVRETQYF
clone_size: -
d_call: -
j_call: TRBJ2-5
v_call: TRBV28

cdr3_nt: TGTGCCTGGAGTGTTGGAGGGGGCGAAAAGTATGGCTACACCTTC
cdr3_aa: CAWSVGGGEKYGYTF
clone_size: few
d_call: TRBD1
j_call: TRBJ1-2
v_call: TRBV30

cdr3_nt: TGTGCCAGCAGTGACTCGAGGACAGGGGCCGTGGGGATATATGGCTACACCTTC
cdr3_aa: CASSDSRTGAVGIYGYTF
clone_size: -
d_call: TRBD1
j_call: TRBJ1-2
v_call: TRBV6-4

cdr3_nt: TGTGCCAGCACTCCGGGACTCACTAATGAAAAACTGTTTTTT
cdr3_aa: CASTPGLTNEKLFF
clone_size: once
d_call: -
j_call: TRBJ1-4
v_call: TRBV6-5

cdr3_nt: TGTGCCAGCAGCTTAGAGCCGGCTAGCGGGAGACGCGAGCAGTACTTC
cdr3_aa: CASSLEPASGRREQYF
clone_size: -
d_call: TRBD2
j_call: TRBJ2-7
v_call: TRBV7-6

cdr3_nt: TGTGCCAGCAGTTCTAGCGGGAGTTACGAGCAGTACTTC
cdr3_aa: CASSSSGSYEQYF
clone_size: -
d_call: TRBD2
j_call: TRBJ2-7
v_call: TRBV28

cdr3_nt: TGTGCCTGGAGCGGCAGCACTGAAGCTTTCTTT
cdr3_aa: CAWSGSTEAFF
clone_size: -
d_call: -
j_call: TRBJ1-1
v_call: TRBV30

cdr3_nt: TGTGCCACCAGCCCTAGGGACAGTAATAGCAATCAGCCCCAGCATTTT
cdr3_aa: CATSPRDSNSNQPQHF
clone_size: -
d_call: TRBD1
j_call: TRBJ1-5
v_call: TRBV15

cdr3_nt: TGTGCCAGCCGCTTCACCGGGGAGCTGTTTTTT
cdr3_aa: CASRFTGELFF
clone_size: once
d_call: -
j_call: TRBJ2-2
v_call: TRBV12-3/TRBV12-4

cdr3_nt: TGTGCCTGGAGTCTCAACCCGGAAGCTTTCTTT
cdr3_aa: CAWSLNPEAFF
clone_size: -
d_call: -
j_call: TRBJ1-1
v_call: TRBV30

cdr3_nt: TGTGCCAGCAGGCCCGGAGGGAATCAGCCCCAGCATTTT
cdr3_aa: CASRPGGNQPQHF
clone_size: -
d_call: -
j_call: TRBJ1-5
v_call: TRBV12-3/TRBV12-4

cdr3_nt: TGTGCCAGCAGCTTAGTGGGGCGATCCCTCTATGGCTACACCTTC
cdr3_aa: CASSLVGRSLYGYTF
clone_size: once
d_call: -
j_call: TRBJ1-2
v_call: TRBV11-2

cdr3_nt: TGTGCCAGCAGCTTAGTTAGGGGCAGAGGGGAGACCCAGTACTTC
cdr3_aa: CASSLVRGRGETQYF
clone_size: -
d_call: -
j_call: TRBJ2-5
v_call: TRBV7-2

cdr3_nt: TGCGCCAGCAGTTCCGGACAGGAAGGAAGAAACACCATATATTTT
cdr3_aa: CASSSGQEGRNTIYF
clone_size: -
d_call: TRBD1
j_call: TRBJ1-3
v_call: TRBV5-1

cdr3_nt: TGTGCTAGTGGTTTCGGGGGTAGCTACGAGCAGTACTTC
cdr3_aa: CASGFGGSYEQYF
clone_size: -
d_call: -
j_call: TRBJ2-7
v_call: TRBV12-5

cdr3_nt: TGTGCCAGTAGGGGACTAGCGGGTGTACATGAGCAGTTCTTC
cdr3_aa: CASRGLAGVHEQFF
clone_size: -
d_call: TRBD2
j_call: TRBJ2-1
v_call: TRBV19

cdr3_nt: TGTGCCAGCAGCTTAGCTGCGGGACCCACAGATACGCAGTATTTT
cdr3_aa: CASSLAAGPTDTQYF
clone_size: -
d_call: -
j_call: TRBJ2-3
v_call: TRBV11-2

cdr3_nt: TGTGCCAGCAGCCCACTCTCCGTAGGGGTCTTGCAAGGTGGCTACACCTTC
cdr3_aa: CASSPLSVGVLQGGYTF
clone_size: -
d_call: -
j_call: TRBJ1-2
v_call: TRBV7-6

cdr3_nt: TGTGCCAGTGCTCAGGGGGCGCGGGGCTATGGCTACACCTTC
cdr3_aa: CASAQGARGYGYTF
clone_size: -
d_call: TRBD1
j_call: TRBJ1-2
v_call: TRBV19

cdr3_nt: TGTGCCAGTAGTACCTCCAGGGGGACTCAGCCCCAGCATTTT
cdr3_aa: CASSTSRGTQPQHF
clone_size: -
d_call: TRBD1
j_call: TRBJ1-5
v_call: TRBV19

cdr3_nt: TGTGCCAGCAGCCAGGGAGCCAATCAGCCCCAGCATTTT
cdr3_aa: CASSQGANQPQHF
clone_size: -
d_call: -
j_call: TRBJ1-5
v_call: TRBV3-1/TRBV3-2

cdr3_nt: TGTGCCAGCAGCAGGGGTATGGATCAGCCCCAGCATTTT
cdr3_aa: CASSRGMDQPQHF
clone_size: -
d_call: -
j_call: TRBJ1-5
v_call: TRBV7-2

cdr3_nt: TGTGCCAGCAGTCTCGTACAGGGGCAGGAAAAACTGTTTTTT
cdr3_aa: CASSLVQGQEKLFF
clone_size: -
d_call: TRBD1
j_call: TRBJ1-4
v_call: TRBV6-5

cdr3_nt: TGTGCCAGCAGCCCGGGACAGGGAAACACCGGGGAGCTGTTTTTT
cdr3_aa: CASSPGQGNTGELFF
clone_size: -
d_call: TRBD1
j_call: TRBJ2-2
v_call: TRBV7-7

cdr3_nt: TGCGCCAGCAGCTCCCTAGCGGGAGATGAGCAGTTCTTC
cdr3_aa: CASSSLAGDEQFF
clone_size: -
d_call: TRBD2
j_call: TRBJ2-1
v_call: TRBV5-1

cdr3_nt: TGTGCCAGCTCATTGGGACAGTCCTGGGCGAACACTGAAGCTTTCTTT
cdr3_aa: CASSLGQSWANTEAFF
clone_size: -
d_call: TRBD1
j_call: TRBJ1-1
v_call: TRBV18